The clone carrying this T cell receptor beta chain has just a few counts. Its antigen remains unidentified. The length of the CDR3 is 15 residues. The V end lost 5 bases, the J end lost 5 bases, and 18 bases lay between the germline ends. Per the germline V gene, CDR1 is MNHNS and CDR2 is SASEGT. This sample stems from a study of response to subunit inactivated influenza vaccine. Study-wide results and caveats: The authors put forward the suggestion that each seasonal influenza vaccination may bring in only a limited number of new T cells.

One entry per CDR3 protein, called by TCRdb with MiXCR from the RT-PCR reads. The sample yields 860,000 or so distinct CDR3 sequences, 21% seen once. The chain links TRBV6-1 to TRBJ1-2; D unclear. This sample comprised PBMCs from blood, obtained 5 days after vaccination. This TCR was sampled from a man aged 50 to 59 who received an inactivated influenza vaccine. Written as DNA, the CDR3 is TGTGCCAGCAGTCTAGGACCGAGCTTTAGGTATGGCTACACCTTC. The encoded protein is CASSLGPSFRYGYTF.